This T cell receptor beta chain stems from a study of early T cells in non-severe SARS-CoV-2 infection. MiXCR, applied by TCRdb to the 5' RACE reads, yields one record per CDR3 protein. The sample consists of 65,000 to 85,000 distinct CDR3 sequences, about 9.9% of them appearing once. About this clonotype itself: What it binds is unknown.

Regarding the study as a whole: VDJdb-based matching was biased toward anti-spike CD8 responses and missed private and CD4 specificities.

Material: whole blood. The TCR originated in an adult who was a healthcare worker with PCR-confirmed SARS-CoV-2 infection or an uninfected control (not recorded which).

The CDR3 nucleotides read TGTGCCAGCAGCCAATTCTCCAACTCCTACGAGCAGTACTTC. The encoded protein is CASSQFSNSYEQYF. This chain links TRBV3-1 with TRBJ2-7; D remains ambiguous. Germline values: CDR1 LGHDT, CDR2 YNNKEL (reference sequence). V lost 2 bases and J 0 bases, leaving 8 bases between the germline ends. This CDR3 has 14 amino acids.